This T cell receptor beta chain appears in the sequencing data of a study of blood T cell repertoires in COVID-19. Study overall: Nucleic acid was either cDNA or gDNA, and it came from T cells, B-cell-depleted T cells, or PBMCs.

Trimming removed 0 bases from V and 8 bases from J, with 11 bases in between. Germline V gene data show CDR1 as MNHNY and CDR2 as SVGAGI (reference sequence). The CDR3 length is 15 residues. Those enrolled, adults aged roughly 18 to 89 years, came from fewer than 25 US areas. Assignments of participants to cohorts depended upon their own reported clinical history. The table came from immunoSEQ multiplex PCR; TCRdb's copy has only in-frame clones and leaves some out. The sample contains about 140,000 clones, roughly 85% of which appear only once. The sequence derives from a woman aged 45-65 years who had recovered from COVID-19. Sequencing used PBMCs or T cells enriched from blood (not recorded which). The rearrangement uses TRBV6-6 and TRBJ1-6; D call uncertain. CDR3: CASSYSGGSDSPLHF. The CDR3 nucleotides are TGTGCCAGCAGTTACTCGGGAGGGAGTGATTCACCCCTCCACTTT.